Listed here is a single T cell receptor (beta chain). The antigen is undetermined. Tumor tissue was taken before any definitive surgery or chemotherapy was given. This record belongs to a study of high-grade serous ovarian cancer treatment subgroups. The study's findings and limits: TCR relatedness rose with neoantigen level and trended with mutation load.

Germline-derived CDR1 and CDR2 are SGHKS and YYEKEE (reference sequence). Trimming cost V 7 bases and J 0 bases, with 14 bases left between them. The CDR3 runs 15 residues. Here immunoSEQ multiplex PCR was the method, and the copy in TCRdb shows in-frame clones only, minus some. The top ten hold more than 6% of the sample, which has about 15,000 clones, about 86% seen once. The J gene is TRBJ1-5, the V gene TRBV5-5, with D uncertain. The clonotype was recovered from a human donor with high-grade serous ovarian cancer. The sequencing input was tumor tissue. The DNA for the CDR3 is TGTGCCAGCGCAGATCGATGGGATAGCAATCAGCCCCAGCATTTT. Protein product: CASADRWDSNQPQHF.